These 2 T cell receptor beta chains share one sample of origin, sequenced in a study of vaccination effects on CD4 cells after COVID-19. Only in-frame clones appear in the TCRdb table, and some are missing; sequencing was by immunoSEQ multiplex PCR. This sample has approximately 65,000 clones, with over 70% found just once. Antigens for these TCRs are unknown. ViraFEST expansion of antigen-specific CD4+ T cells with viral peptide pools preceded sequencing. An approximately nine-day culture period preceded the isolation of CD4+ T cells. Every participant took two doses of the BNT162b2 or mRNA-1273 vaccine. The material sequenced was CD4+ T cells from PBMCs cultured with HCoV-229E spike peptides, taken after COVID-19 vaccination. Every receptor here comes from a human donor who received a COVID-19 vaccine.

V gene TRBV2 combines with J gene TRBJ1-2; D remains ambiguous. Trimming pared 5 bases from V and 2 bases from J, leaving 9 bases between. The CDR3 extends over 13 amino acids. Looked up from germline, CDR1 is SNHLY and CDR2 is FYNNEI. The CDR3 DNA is TGTGCCAGCAGTCCTGACTGGAACTATGGCTACACCTTC. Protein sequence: CASSPDWNYGYTF.

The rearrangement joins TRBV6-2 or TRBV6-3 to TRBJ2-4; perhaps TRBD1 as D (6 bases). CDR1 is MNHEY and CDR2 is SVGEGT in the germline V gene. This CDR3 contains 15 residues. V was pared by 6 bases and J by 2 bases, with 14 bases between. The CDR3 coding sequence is TGTGCCAGCAGCCCGAACAGGGTCTCCAAAAACATTCAGTACTTC. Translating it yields CASSPNRVSKNIQYF.